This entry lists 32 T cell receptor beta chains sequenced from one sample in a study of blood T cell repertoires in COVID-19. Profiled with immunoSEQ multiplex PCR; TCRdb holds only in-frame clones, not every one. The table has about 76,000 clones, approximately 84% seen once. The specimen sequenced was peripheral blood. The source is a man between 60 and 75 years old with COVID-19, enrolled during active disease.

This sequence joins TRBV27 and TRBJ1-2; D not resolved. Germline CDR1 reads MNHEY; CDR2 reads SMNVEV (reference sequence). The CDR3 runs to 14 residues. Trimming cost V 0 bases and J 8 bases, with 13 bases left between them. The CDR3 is CASSLSSGSWGYTF. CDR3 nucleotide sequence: TGTGCCAGCAGTTTATCGAGCGGGTCTTGGGGCTACACCTTC.

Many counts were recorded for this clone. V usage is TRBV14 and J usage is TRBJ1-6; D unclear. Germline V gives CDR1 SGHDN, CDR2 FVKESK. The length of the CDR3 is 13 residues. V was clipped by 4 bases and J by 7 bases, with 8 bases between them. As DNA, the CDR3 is TGTGCCAGCAGCCCCTTCGCGAATTCACCCCTCCACTTT. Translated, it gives CASSPFANSPLHF.

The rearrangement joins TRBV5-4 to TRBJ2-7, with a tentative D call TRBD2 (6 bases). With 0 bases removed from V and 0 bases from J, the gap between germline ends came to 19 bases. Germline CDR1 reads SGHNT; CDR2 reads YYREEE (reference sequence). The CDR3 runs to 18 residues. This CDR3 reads CASSLGGSNGRSSYEQYF. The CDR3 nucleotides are TGTGCCAGCAGCTTGGGGGGTAGTAACGGGAGATCCTCCTACGAGCAGTACTTC.

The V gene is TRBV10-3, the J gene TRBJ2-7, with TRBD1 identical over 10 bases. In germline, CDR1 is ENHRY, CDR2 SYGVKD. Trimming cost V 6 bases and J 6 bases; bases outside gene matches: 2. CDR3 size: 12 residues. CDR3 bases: TGTGCCATCAGGGACAGGGGGGGCGAGCAGTACTTC. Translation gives CAIRDRGGEQYF.

CDR3 DNA: TGTGCCAGCAGGGGACAGGGGGCAGGAGGCACTGAAGCTTTCTTT. Translated: CASRGQGAGGTEAFF. The gene calls are TRBV6-5 and TRBJ1-1; 12 nucleotides line up with TRBD1. This CDR3 has 15 residues. The germline CDR1 and CDR2 sequences are MNHEY and SVGAGI. J lost 4 bases, V lost 6 bases, and 6 bases had no gene match.

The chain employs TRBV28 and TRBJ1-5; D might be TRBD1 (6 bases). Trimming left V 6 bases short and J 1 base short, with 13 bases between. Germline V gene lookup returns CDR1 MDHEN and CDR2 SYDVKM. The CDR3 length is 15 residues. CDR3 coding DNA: TGTGCCAGCAGCCCCGGGGGGGCGAGCAATCAGCCCCAGCATTTT. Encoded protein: CASSPGGASNQPQHF.

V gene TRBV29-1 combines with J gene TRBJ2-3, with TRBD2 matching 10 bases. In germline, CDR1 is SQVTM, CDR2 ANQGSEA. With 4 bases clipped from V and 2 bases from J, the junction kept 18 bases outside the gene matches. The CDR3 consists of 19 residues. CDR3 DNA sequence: TGCAGCGTTGGGATCCTAGCGGGAGCTGTTGCCGGTGTCACAGATACGCAGTATTTT. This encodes CSVGILAGAVAGVTDTQYF.

The CDR3 is CASSTLRGGVEQYF. For the CDR3, the DNA is TGTGCCAGCAGCACGCTTCGCGGGGGGGTCGAGCAGTACTTC. V and J are TRBV7-9 and TRBJ2-7; 9 positions agree with TRBD2. CDR1 is SEHNR, CDR2 FQNEAQ, per germline (reference sequence). V was clipped by 5 bases and J by 6 bases; unmatched bases: 8. The CDR3 extends over 14 amino acids.

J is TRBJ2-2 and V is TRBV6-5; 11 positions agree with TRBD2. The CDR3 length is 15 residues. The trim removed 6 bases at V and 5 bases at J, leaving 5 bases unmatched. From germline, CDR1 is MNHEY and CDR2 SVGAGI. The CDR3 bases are TGTGCCAGCAGGATAGCGGGGGGGCCTACCGGGGAGCTGTTTTTT. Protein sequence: CASRIAGGPTGELFF.

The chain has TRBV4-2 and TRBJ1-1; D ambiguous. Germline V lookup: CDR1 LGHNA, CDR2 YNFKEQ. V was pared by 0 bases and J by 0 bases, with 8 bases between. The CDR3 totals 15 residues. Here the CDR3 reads CASSQETVMNTEAFF. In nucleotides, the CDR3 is TGTGCCAGCAGCCAAGAAACAGTCATGAACACTGAAGCTTTCTTT.

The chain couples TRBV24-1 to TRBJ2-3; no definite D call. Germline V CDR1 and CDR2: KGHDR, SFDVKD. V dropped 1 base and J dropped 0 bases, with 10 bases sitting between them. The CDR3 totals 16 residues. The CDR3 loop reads CATSDFGYPSTDTQYF. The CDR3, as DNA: TGTGCCACCAGTGATTTCGGGTACCCTAGCACAGATACGCAGTATTTT.

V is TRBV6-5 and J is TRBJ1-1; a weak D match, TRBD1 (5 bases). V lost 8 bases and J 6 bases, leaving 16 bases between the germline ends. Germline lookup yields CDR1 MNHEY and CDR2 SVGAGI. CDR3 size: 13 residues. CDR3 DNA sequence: TGTGCCAGCGGCGGGACCCTAGGAGCTGAAGCTTTCTTT. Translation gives CASGGTLGAEAFF.

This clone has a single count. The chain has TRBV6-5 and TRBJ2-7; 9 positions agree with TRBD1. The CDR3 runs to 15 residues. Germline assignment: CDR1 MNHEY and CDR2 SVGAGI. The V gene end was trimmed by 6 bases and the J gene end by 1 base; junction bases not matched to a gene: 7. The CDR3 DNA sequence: TGTGCCAGCAGAACTGGACAGGGGAATTCCTACGAGCAGTACTTC. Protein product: CASRTGQGNSYEQYF.

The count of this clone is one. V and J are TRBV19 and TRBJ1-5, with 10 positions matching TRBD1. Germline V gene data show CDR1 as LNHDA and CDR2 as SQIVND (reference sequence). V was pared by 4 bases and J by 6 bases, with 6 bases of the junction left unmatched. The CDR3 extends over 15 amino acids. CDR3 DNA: TGTGCCAGTAGTAACCCGGACAGGGGGGTTCAGCCCCAGCATTTT. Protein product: CASSNPDRGVQPQHF.

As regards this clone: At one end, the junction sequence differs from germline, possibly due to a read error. CDR3 in amino acids: CARSPGLAGVPLSSYNEQFF. CDR3 coding DNA: TGTGCCCGCAGTCCGGGACTAGCGGGGGTGCCGCTGAGCTCCTACAATGAGCAGTTCTTC. The V gene is TRBV6-6, the J gene TRBJ2-1; TRBD2 matches at 14 bases. Germline-derived CDR1 and CDR2 are MNHNY and SVGAGI (reference sequence). The CDR3 is 20 residues long.

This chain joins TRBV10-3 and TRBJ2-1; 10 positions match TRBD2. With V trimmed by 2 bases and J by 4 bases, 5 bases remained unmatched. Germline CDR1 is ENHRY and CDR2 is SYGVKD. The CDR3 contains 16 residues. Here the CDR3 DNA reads TGTGCCATCAGTGAGGAAGGAGCGGGGGGGTACAATGAGCAGTTCTTC. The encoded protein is CAISEEGAGGYNEQFF.

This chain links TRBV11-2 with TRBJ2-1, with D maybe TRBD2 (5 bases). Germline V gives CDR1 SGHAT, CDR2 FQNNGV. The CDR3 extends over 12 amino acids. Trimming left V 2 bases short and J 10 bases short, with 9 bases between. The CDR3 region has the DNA TGTGCCAGCAGCTTACTAGCTCACGAGCAGTTCTTC. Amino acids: CASSLLAHEQFF. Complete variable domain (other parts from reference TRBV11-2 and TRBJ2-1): EAGVAQSPRYKIIEKRQSVAFWCNPISGHATLYWYQQILGQGPKLLIQFQNNGVVDDSQLPKDRFSAERLKGVDSTLKIQPAKLEDSAVYLCASSLLAHEQFFGPGTRLTVL.

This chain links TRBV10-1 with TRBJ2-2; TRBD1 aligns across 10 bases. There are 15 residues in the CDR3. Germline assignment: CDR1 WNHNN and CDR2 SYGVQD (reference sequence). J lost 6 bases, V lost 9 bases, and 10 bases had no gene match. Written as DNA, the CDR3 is TGCGCCAGTCAACCGGGACAGGGGAAATCCGGGGAGCTGTTTTTT. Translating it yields CASQPGQGKSGELFF.

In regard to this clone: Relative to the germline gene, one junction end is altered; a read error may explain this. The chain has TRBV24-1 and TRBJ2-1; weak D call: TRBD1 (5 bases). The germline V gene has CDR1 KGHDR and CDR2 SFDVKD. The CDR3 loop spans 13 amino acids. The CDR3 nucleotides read TGTGCCACCAGTGATCCACAGGTCAATGAGCCGTTCTTC. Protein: CATSDPQVNEPFF.

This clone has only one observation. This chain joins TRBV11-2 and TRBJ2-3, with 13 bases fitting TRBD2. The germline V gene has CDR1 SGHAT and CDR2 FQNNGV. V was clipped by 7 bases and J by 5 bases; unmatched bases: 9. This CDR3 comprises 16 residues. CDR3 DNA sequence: TGTGCCAGCACCGAATCCACTAGCGGGGGGGGAGATACGCAGTATTTT. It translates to CASTESTSGGGDTQYF. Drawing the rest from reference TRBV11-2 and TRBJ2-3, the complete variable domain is EAGVAQSPRYKIIEKRQSVAFWCNPISGHATLYWYQQILGQGPKLLIQFQNNGVVDDSQLPKDRFSAERLKGVDSTLKIQPAKLEDSAVYLCASTESTSGGGDTQYFGPGTRLTVL.

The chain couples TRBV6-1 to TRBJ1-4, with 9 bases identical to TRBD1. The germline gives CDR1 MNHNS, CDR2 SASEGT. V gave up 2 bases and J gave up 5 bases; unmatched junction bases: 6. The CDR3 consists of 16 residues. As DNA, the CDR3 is TGTGCCAGCAGTGAACGTGCCGGACAGGGGAATGAAAAACTGTTTTTT. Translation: CASSERAGQGNEKLFF.

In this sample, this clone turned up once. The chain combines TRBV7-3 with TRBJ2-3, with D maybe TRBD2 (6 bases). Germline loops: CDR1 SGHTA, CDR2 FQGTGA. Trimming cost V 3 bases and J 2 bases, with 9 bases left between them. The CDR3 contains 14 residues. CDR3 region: CASSLGTHTDTQYF. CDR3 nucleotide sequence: TGTGCCAGCAGCTTGGGGACTCACACAGATACGCAGTATTTT.

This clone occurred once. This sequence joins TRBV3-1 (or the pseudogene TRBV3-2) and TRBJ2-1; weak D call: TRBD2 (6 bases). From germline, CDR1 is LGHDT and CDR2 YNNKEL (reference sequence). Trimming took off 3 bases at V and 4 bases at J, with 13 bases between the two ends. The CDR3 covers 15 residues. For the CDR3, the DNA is TGTGCCAGCAGCCAGCTGGGACTTGAATACAATGAGCAGTTCTTC. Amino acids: CASSQLGLEYNEQFF.

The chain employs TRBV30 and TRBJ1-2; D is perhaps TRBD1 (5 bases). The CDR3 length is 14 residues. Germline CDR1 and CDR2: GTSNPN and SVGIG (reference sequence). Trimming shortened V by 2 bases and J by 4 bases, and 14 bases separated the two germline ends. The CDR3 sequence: CAWSRGGRAYGYTF. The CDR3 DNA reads TGTGCCTGGAGTAGAGGTGGCAGGGCCTATGGCTACACCTTC.

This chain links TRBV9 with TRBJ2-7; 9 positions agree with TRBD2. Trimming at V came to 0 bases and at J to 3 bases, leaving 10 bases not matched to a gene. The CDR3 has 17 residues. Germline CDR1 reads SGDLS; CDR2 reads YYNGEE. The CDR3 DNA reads TGTGCCAGCAGCGTAGCGCCTGGGGGTAGCGGGAGCTACGAGCAGTACTTC. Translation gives CASSVAPGGSGSYEQYF.

CDR3 residues: CASSQGTSGADTQYF. The CDR3 region has the DNA TGTGCCAGTAGTCAAGGGACTAGCGGAGCCGATACGCAGTATTTT. The chain uses TRBV19 and TRBJ2-3, with TRBD2 matching 11 bases. J gave up 6 bases and V 5 bases, and 7 bases lay outside the gene matches. CDR3 length equals 15 residues. CDR1 LNHDA and CDR2 SQIVND come from the germline V gene (reference sequence).

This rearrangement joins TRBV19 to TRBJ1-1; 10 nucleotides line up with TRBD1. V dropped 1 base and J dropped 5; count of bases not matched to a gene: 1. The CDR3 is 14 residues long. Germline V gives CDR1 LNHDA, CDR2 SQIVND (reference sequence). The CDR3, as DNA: TGTGCCAGTAGTATAGGGGACAGGGGAACTGAAGCTTTCTTT. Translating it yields CASSIGDRGTEAFF.

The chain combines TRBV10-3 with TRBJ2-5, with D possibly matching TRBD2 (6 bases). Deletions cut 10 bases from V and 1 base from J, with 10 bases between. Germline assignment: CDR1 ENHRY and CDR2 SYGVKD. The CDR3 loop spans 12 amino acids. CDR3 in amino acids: CATRRGQETQYF. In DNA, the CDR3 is TGTGCCACCAGGCGGGGCCAAGAGACCCAGTACTTC.

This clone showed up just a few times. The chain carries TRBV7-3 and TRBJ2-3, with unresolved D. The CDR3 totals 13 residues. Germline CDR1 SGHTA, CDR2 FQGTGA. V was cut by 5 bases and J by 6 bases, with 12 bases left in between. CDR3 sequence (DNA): TGTGCCAGCAGCCAATGGCGGCGGGATACGCAGTATTTT. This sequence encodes CASSQWRRDTQYF.

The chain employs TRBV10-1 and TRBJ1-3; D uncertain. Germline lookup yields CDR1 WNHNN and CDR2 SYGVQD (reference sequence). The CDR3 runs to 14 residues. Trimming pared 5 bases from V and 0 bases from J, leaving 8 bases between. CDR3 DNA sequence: TGCGCCAGCAGTCCGGGATCCTCTGGAAACACCATATATTTT. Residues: CASSPGSSGNTIYF.

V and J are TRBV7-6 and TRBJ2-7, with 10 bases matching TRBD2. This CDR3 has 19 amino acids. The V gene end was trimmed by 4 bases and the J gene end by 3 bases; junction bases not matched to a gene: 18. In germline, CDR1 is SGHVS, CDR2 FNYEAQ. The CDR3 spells CASSSPGGLAGAQDYEQYF. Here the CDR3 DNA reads TGTGCCAGCAGCTCACCGGGGGGGCTAGCGGGGGCCCAAGACTACGAGCAGTACTTC.

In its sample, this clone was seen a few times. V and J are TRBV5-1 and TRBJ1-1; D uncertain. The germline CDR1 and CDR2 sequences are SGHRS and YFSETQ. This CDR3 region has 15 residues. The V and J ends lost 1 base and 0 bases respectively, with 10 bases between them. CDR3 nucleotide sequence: TGCGCCAGCAGCTTGCGAGCAAACTTGAACACTGAAGCTTTCTTT. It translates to CASSLRANLNTEAFF. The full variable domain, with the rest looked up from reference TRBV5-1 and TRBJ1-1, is KAGVTQTPRYLIKTRGQQVTLSCSPISGHRSVSWYQQTPGQGLQFLFEYFSETQRNKGNFPGRFSGRQFSNSRSEMNVSTLELGDSALYLCASSLRANLNTEAFFGQGTRLTVV.